One sample yielded the 17 T cell receptor beta chains listed below, sequenced in a study of blood T cell repertoires in COVID-19. Generated by immunoSEQ multiplex PCR, the TCRdb table keeps only in-frame clones and is missing some. Of just under 80,000 clones in the sample, roughly 85% were seen once. The sequenced sample consisted of peripheral blood. These receptors all come from a woman in her 70s with acute or convalescent COVID-19.

This rearrangement joins TRBV29-1 to TRBJ1-2, with 7 bases matching TRBD1. Germline values: CDR1 SQVTM, CDR2 ANQGSEA. CDR3 length: 12 amino acids. J was trimmed by 2 bases and V by 6 bases; bases with no gene match: 3. CDR3: CSVTQGNYGYTF. CDR3 in DNA: TGCAGCGTCACACAGGGGAACTATGGCTACACCTTC.

In DNA form, the CDR3 reads TGCAGTCCAAACAGGGGTGGCGAGCAGTTCTTC. It is translated as CSPNRGGEQFF. The V and J genes are TRBV20-1 and TRBJ2-1; 7 bases fit TRBD1. Looked up from germline, CDR1 is DFQATT and CDR2 is SNEGSKA (reference sequence). Trimming cost V 8 bases and J 10 bases; bases outside gene matches: 8. The CDR3 is 11 amino acids.

The gene calls are TRBV7-8 and TRBJ2-2, with 8 bases identical to TRBD1. Germline CDR1 reads SGHVS; CDR2 reads FQNEAQ. The CDR3 totals 19 residues. The J segment lost 0 bases and the V segment lost 0 bases, leaving 9 bases of the junction unmatched. The CDR3 region is CASSLAVSRGQANTGELFF. CDR3 sequence (DNA): TGTGCCAGCAGCTTAGCAGTAAGCAGGGGGCAGGCGAACACCGGGGAGCTGTTTTTT.

The chain is built from TRBV6-5 and TRBJ1-4, with D possibly matching TRBD1 (6 bases). CDR1 is MNHEY and CDR2 is SVGAGI in the germline V gene. The CDR3 is 15 amino acids. V lost 4 bases, J lost 5 bases, and 14 bases lay in between. The CDR3 spells CASSSLQGANEKLFF. DNA of the CDR3: TGTGCCAGCAGTTCTTTACAGGGCGCAAATGAAAAACTGTTTTTT.

This clone was seen a single time. The rearrangement links TRBV19 to TRBJ2-3; 9 bases align to TRBD2. The CDR3 has 16 amino acids. The germline gives CDR1 LNHDA, CDR2 SQIVND (reference sequence). V dropped 3 bases and J dropped 4; count of bases not matched to a gene: 8. CDR3 bases: TGTGCCAGTAGTATTGGGGCGGGAGGGCGCTCAGATACGCAGTATTTT. Protein: CASSIGAGGRSDTQYF.

This chain links TRBV12-3 or TRBV12-4 with TRBJ1-1; D call uncertain. The CDR3 consists of 13 residues. Trimming left V 6 bases short and J 3 bases short, with 11 bases between. This chain's CDR3 is CASRPGPYTEAFF. The CDR3 DNA follows: TGTGCCAGCAGACCTGGGCCTTACACTGAAGCTTTCTTT.

V gene TRBV5-6 combines with J gene TRBJ2-4; 9 bases agree with TRBD1. Germline CDR1 reads SGHDT; CDR2 reads YYEEEE. The CDR3 extends over 15 amino acids. The J segment lost 3 bases and the V segment lost 2 bases, leaving 3 bases of the junction unmatched. The CDR3, as DNA: TGTGCCAGCAGCTTCAGGGACAGGGTCAAAAACATTCAGTACTTC. It specifies CASSFRDRVKNIQYF.

The rearrangement links TRBV5-6 to TRBJ2-2; 7 positions match TRBD2. Per germline, CDR1 SGHDT and CDR2 YYEEEE. This CDR3 comprises 15 residues. Germline trimming cut 4 bases from V and 5 bases from J; bases unmatched to any gene: 8. The CDR3 nucleotides read TGTGCCAGCAGCATGCGACTAGCCCGTACCGGGGAGCTGTTTTTT. Protein sequence: CASSMRLARTGELFF. The full variable domain, in which reference TRBV5-6 and TRBJ2-2 provide the parts outside the CDR3, is DAGVTQSPTHLIKTRGQQVTLRCSPKSGHDTVSWYQQALGQGPQFIFQYYEEEERQRGNFPDRFSGHQFPNYSSELNVNALLLGDSALYLCASSMRLARTGELFFGEGSRLTVL.

The chain couples TRBV9 to TRBJ2-1, with TRBD1 identical over 9 bases. The V gene end was trimmed by 4 bases and the J gene end by 8 bases; junction bases not matched to a gene: 10. The length of the CDR3 is 15 residues. Per the germline V gene, CDR1 is SGDLS and CDR2 is YYNGEE. Here the CDR3 reads CASSPQGAGGDEQFF. CDR3 nucleotides: TGTGCCAGCAGCCCACAGGGGGCGGGCGGTGATGAGCAGTTCTTC. Combining the CDR3 with reference TRBV9 and TRBJ2-1 gives the whole variable domain DSGVTQTPKHLITATGQRVTLRCSPRSGDLSVYWYQQSLDQGLQFLIQYYNGEERAKGNILERFSAQQFPDLHSELNLSSLELGDSALYFCASSPQGAGGDEQFFGPGTRLTVL.

The chain combines TRBV19 with TRBJ1-6; weak D call: TRBD1 (5 bases). Germline values: CDR1 LNHDA, CDR2 SQIVND (reference sequence). Trimming stripped 6 bases from V and 9 bases from J, with 12 bases between. The CDR3 has 13 amino acids. In nucleotides, the CDR3 is TGTGCCAGTAGGACGGCAAGGGGTTCACCCCTCCACTTT. It specifies CASRTARGSPLHF.

The rearrangement links TRBV7-7 to TRBJ2-5; D perhaps matches TRBD2 (6 bases). Looked up from germline, CDR1 is SSHAT and CDR2 is FNYEAQ (reference sequence). The length of the CDR3 is 14 residues. Deletions cut 0 bases from V and 10 bases from J, with 15 bases between. The CDR3 nucleotides are TGTGCCAGCAGCTTAGCATACCCCGGCGGGGTCCAGTACTTC. Translation: CASSLAYPGGVQYF.

The chain couples TRBV21-1 to TRBJ2-5; the table's D call TRBD2 went unverified against the DNA. TRBV21-1 has pseudogene status. This CDR3 contains 17 residues. Here the CDR3 reads CASSPPGTSAAICTQYF. The DNA of the CDR3 is TGTGCCAGCAGCCCTCCCGGGACTAGCGCCGCCATCTGCACCCAGTACTTC.

The rearrangement links TRBV21-1 to TRBJ2-5; the table's D call of TRBD1 was not tested on the DNA. TRBV21-1 is deemed a pseudogene. CDR3 length: 13 residues. The CDR3 loop reads CASSKGDRETQYF. Written as DNA, the CDR3 is TGTGCCAGCAGCAAAGGTGACAGAGAGACCCAGTACTTC.

This clone was seen a single time. The V and J genes are TRBV5-1 and TRBJ1-6; TRBD1 is a possible D gene (6 bases). There are 14 residues in the CDR3. CDR1 is SGHRS and CDR2 is YFSETQ in the germline V gene. Trimming took off 8 bases at V and 12 bases at J, with 21 bases between the two ends. CDR3: CARIMDSRMKPLHF. The CDR3 DNA is TGCGCCAGAATAATGGACAGCAGAATGAAACCCCTCCACTTT.

This chain connects TRBV27 to TRBJ2-7; D might be TRBD1 (5 bases). Germline V gene sequence: CDR1 MNHEY, CDR2 SMNVEV (reference sequence). Between the trimmed V and J ends, which lost 8 bases and 2 bases, there was a span of 13 bases. CDR3 size: 13 residues. CDR3 amino acids: CASAWGRTYEQYF. CDR3 sequence (DNA): TGTGCCAGCGCCTGGGGCAGAACCTACGAGCAGTACTTC.

The CDR3 nucleotides are TGTGCCAGCAGCGGACTAGCGCTTAGCTCCTACAATGAGCAGTTCTTC. It yields the protein CASSGLALSSYNEQFF. This chain uses TRBV9 with TRBJ2-1; 8 bases map to TRBD2. The CDR3 has 16 residues. Germline assignment: CDR1 SGDLS and CDR2 YYNGEE. J gave up 0 bases and V 3 bases, and 5 bases lay outside the gene matches.

The chain has TRBV19 and TRBJ1-2; D is possibly TRBD1 (5 bases). The length of the CDR3 is 11 residues. CDR1 and CDR2 (germline): LNHDA, SQIVND (reference sequence). Trimming left V 10 bases short and J 4 bases short, with 10 bases between. In DNA form, the CDR3 reads TGTGCCACCGAGCAGGGCTATGGCTACACCTTC. It yields the protein CATEQGYGYTF.